This T cell receptor (beta chain) comes out of a study of blood T cell repertoires in COVID-19. Study-wide background: The analysed material was cDNA or gDNA that came from T cells, B-cell-depleted T cells, or PBMCs.

Germline loops: CDR1 LGHNA, CDR2 YNFKEQ. The CDR3 is 15 residues long. The ends were cut back, 0 bases at V and 2 bases at J, with 11 bases in the middle. Libraries were prepared by immunoSEQ multiplex PCR; TCRdb keeps only in-frame clonotypes and omits some of them. The sample yields over 200,000 clones, more than 75% seen once. The sample comprised PBMCs or T cells enriched from blood (not recorded which). The chain couples TRBV4-2 to TRBJ2-7, with D perhaps TRBD2 (6 bases). The TCR sequence derives from a man aged 18 to 29 who had recovered from COVID-19. CDR3 sequence reads: CASSQDPGGTYEQYF. The CDR3 region has the DNA TGTGCCAGCAGCCAAGATCCCGGGGGAACCTACGAGCAGTACTTC.